There are a few counts of the clone carrying this T cell receptor beta chain. This sample is part of a study of blood T cell repertoires in COVID-19. Per the germline V gene, CDR1 is SGHNT and CDR2 is YYREEE (reference sequence). The CDR3 is 13 amino acids. V was cut by 0 bases and J by 4 bases, with 5 bases left in between. Per the original data handling: Using reference gene primer amplification, nucleated cell counts were estimated. TCRdb keeps only in-frame clones here, not all; method: immunoSEQ multiplex PCR. That table gives V, J and clone size, and the DNA gave D and trimming. The sample lists 250,000 or so clones, more than 80% occurring once. Clinical history reported by participants formed the basis on which cohorts were assigned. Cohort 3 recovery required two negative PCRs, clearance, or symptom resolution.

J is TRBJ2-1 and V is TRBV5-4; no clear D. The TCR comes from a man aged 55 to 70 who had recovered from COVID-19. Sequenced material: PBMCs or T cells enriched from blood (not recorded which). The CDR3 spells CASSLAMYNEQFF. In DNA, the CDR3 is TGTGCCAGCAGCTTGGCTATGTACAATGAGCAGTTCTTC.